The 22 T cell receptor beta chains below all came from one sample that was sequenced in a study of brain T cells in children with intractable seizures. Profiled with immunoSEQ multiplex PCR; TCRdb holds only in-frame clones, not every one. The sample yields fewer than 150,000 clones, approximately 94% seen once. The sample here was peripheral blood, taken at surgery. These receptors were taken from a boy under two years old with hemimegalencephaly and intractable seizures.

CDR3 DNA: TGCAGCGTTGCGGGGTCCACAAGCTCCTACGAGCAGTACTTC. It codes for CSVAGSTSSYEQYF. This chain joins TRBV29-1 and TRBJ2-7; tentatively, D is TRBD2 (5 bases). The CDR3 has 14 residues. Germline CDR1 reads SQVTM; CDR2 reads ANQGSEA. Trimming removed 4 bases at V and 0 bases at J, with 13 bases between.

The V call is TRBV11-1, the J call TRBJ2-6, with D possibly being TRBD2 (5 bases). The CDR3 is 15 amino acids. V was pared by 2 bases and J by 2 bases, with 7 bases between. Germline V lookup: CDR1 SGHAT, CDR2 FQDESV (reference sequence). The CDR3 DNA is TGTGCCAGCAGCTTATTGAGGGCTGGGGCCAACGTCCTGACTTTC. Its translation is CASSLLRAGANVLTF.

The chain uses TRBV10-1 and TRBJ2-1; 10 nucleotides agree with TRBD2. V lost 0 bases and J lost 6; bases outside the gene matches: 2. The V gene's germline CDR1 is WNHNN and CDR2 SYGVQD (reference sequence). CDR3 length: 15 residues. The CDR3 nucleotides are TGCGCCAGCAGTGAGTCAGAGCGGGAGGGCAATGAGCAGTTCTTC. Residues: CASSESEREGNEQFF.

This chain connects TRBV27 to TRBJ1-1, with D tentatively TRBD1 (5 bases). The V gene's germline CDR1 is MNHEY and CDR2 SMNVEV (reference sequence). The CDR3 has 13 residues. Trimming cost V 8 bases and J 3 bases, with 13 bases left between them. CDR3 DNA: TGTGCCAGCGCTTTAGCGGGACACACTGAAGCTTTCTTT. Residues: CASALAGHTEAFF.

The chain couples TRBV5-1 to TRBJ1-6; D is possibly TRBD1 (6 bases). The CDR3 extends over 13 amino acids. V shed 0 bases and J shed 10 bases, with 8 bases lying between them. The germline V gene has CDR1 SGHRS and CDR2 YFSETQ. The CDR3 spells CASSLGGQSPLHF. The DNA for the CDR3 is TGCGCCAGCAGCTTGGGGGGGCAATCACCCCTCCACTTT.

The chain is built from TRBV4-3 and TRBJ1-2, with 7 bases identical to TRBD1. With 0 bases clipped from V and 2 bases from J, the junction kept 9 bases outside the gene matches. This CDR3 spans 17 amino acids. CDR1 and CDR2 from the germline V gene are LGHNA and YSLEER. CDR3: CASSQDIGAGQNYGYTF. The DNA for the CDR3 is TGCGCCAGCAGCCAAGATATCGGGGCGGGACAGAACTATGGCTACACCTTC.

The V gene is TRBV5-4, the J gene TRBJ2-1, with a possible D match to TRBD2 (5 bases). Between the trimmed V and J ends, which lost 0 bases and 0 bases, there was a span of 10 bases. Germline values: CDR1 SGHNT, CDR2 YYREEE (reference sequence). The CDR3 runs 16 residues. The CDR3 reads CASSLGTLSSYNEQFF. CDR3 sequence (DNA): TGTGCCAGCAGCTTGGGGACTCTGAGCTCCTACAATGAGCAGTTCTTC.

The J gene is TRBJ2-1, the V gene TRBV7-9; the D gene is possibly TRBD1 (6 bases). The CDR3 contains 15 residues. With 5 bases removed from V and 12 bases from J, the gap between germline ends came to 23 bases. CDR1 SEHNR and CDR2 FQNEAQ come from the germline V gene (reference sequence). CDR3 in DNA: TGTGCCAGCAGCCAGGGGCGTACAGTACTTACGTGGCAGTTCTTC. It encodes CASSQGRTVLTWQFF.

DNA of the CDR3: TGTGCCATCAGTGTCCAGGTGTCGGGCGCTAACACTGAAGCTTTCTTT. Protein product: CAISVQVSGANTEAFF. The chain carries TRBV10-3 and TRBJ1-1; no clear D. CDR3 length equals 16 residues. Trimming took off 4 bases at V and 2 bases at J, with 17 bases between the two ends. Germline V gives CDR1 ENHRY, CDR2 SYGVKD.

The rearrangement joins TRBV28 to TRBJ2-5; no firm D call. V shed 6 bases and J shed 1 base, with 18 bases lying between them. CDR1 is MDHEN, CDR2 SYDVKM, per germline. This CDR3 spans 16 amino acids. DNA for the CDR3: TGTGCCAGCAGGTCTGGTGTAGGGCAGACCCAAGAGACCCAGTACTTC. Translated: CASRSGVGQTQETQYF.

The chain links TRBV28 to TRBJ2-1; D ambiguous. Trimming stripped 6 bases from V and 4 bases from J, with 10 bases between. This CDR3 is built from 13 residues. Germline assignment: CDR1 MDHEN and CDR2 SYDVKM. CDR3 in amino acids: CASRSQLYNEQFF. The CDR3 DNA reads as TGTGCCAGCAGGTCACAACTATACAATGAGCAGTTCTTC. Complete variable domain (other parts from reference TRBV28 and TRBJ2-1): DVKVTQSSRYLVKRTGEKVFLECVQDMDHENMFWYRQDPGLGLRLIYFSYDVKMKEKGDIPEGYSVSREKKERFSLILESASTNQTSMYLCASRSQLYNEQFFGPGTRLTVL.

The rearrangement joins TRBV7-9 to TRBJ2-7; D remains ambiguous. CDR3 length: 14 residues. V dropped 5 bases and J dropped 2 bases, with 13 bases sitting between them. From germline, CDR1 is SEHNR and CDR2 FQNEAQ (reference sequence). DNA of the CDR3: TGTGCCAGCAGCCTACAACGGTCCGCCTACGAGCAGTACTTC. As protein: CASSLQRSAYEQYF. Based on the CDR3 plus reference TRBV7-9 and TRBJ2-7, the full variable domain is DTGVSQNPRHKITKRGQNVTFRCDPISEHNRLYWYRQTLGQGPEFLTYFQNEAQLEKSRLLSDRFSAERPKGSFSTLEIQRTEQGDSAMYLCASSLQRSAYEQYFGPGTRLTVT.

This clone was picked up one time. This chain joins TRBV28 and TRBJ2-3, with 8 nucleotides matching TRBD2. The CDR3 is 17 residues long. Germline trimming cut 5 bases from V and 3 bases from J; bases unmatched to any gene: 13. Germline lookup yields CDR1 MDHEN and CDR2 SYDVKM. CDR3 nucleotide sequence: TGTGCCAGCAGTCTCACGAAGGGAGCGGGAGTTACAGATACGCAGTATTTT. As protein: CASSLTKGAGVTDTQYF.

The chain employs TRBV18 and TRBJ2-5, with a weak D call TRBD1 (5 bases). The V gene's germline CDR1 is KGHSH and CDR2 LQKENI. V was pared by 3 bases and J by 4 bases, with 12 bases between. The CDR3 spans 14 residues. CDR3 residues: CASSPVPGSETQYF. The CDR3 DNA reads TGTGCCAGCTCACCCGTTCCAGGGTCAGAGACCCAGTACTTC.

This chain connects TRBV28 to TRBJ1-6, with TRBD1 matching over 9 bases. CDR3 size: 15 residues. Germline CDR1 is MDHEN and CDR2 is SYDVKM. V shed 5 bases, J shed 5 bases, and the junction held 4 bases outside the gene matches. The CDR3 bases are TGTGCCAGCAGTCCTCGACAGGGGGATAATTCACCCCTCCACTTT. It yields the protein CASSPRQGDNSPLHF.

On this clone: At one boundary the junction diverges from the germline segment, which might be a read error. The genes are TRBV3-1 (or the pseudogene TRBV3-2) and TRBJ1-1; 9 bases line up with TRBD1. This CDR3 region has 12 residues. From germline, CDR1 is LGHDT and CDR2 YNNKEL (reference sequence). Written as DNA, the CDR3 is TGTGCCAGCAGCCCCGGACAGGGGAAGGTTGTCTTT. It translates to CASSPGQGKVVF.

The chain uses TRBV24-1 and TRBJ2-2, with 12 nucleotides matching TRBD2. CDR1 is KGHDR, CDR2 SFDVKD, per germline. The CDR3 has 18 residues. Trimming cost V 2 bases and J 7 bases; bases outside gene matches: 10. The CDR3 loop is CATSDSSGLAGRGGELFF. In nucleotides, the CDR3 is TGTGCCACCAGTGATTCCTCTGGACTAGCGGGACGGGGCGGGGAGCTGTTTTTT.

The chain uses TRBV6-5 and TRBJ1-4; TRBD1 is a possible D gene (6 bases). Germline V CDR1 and CDR2: MNHEY, SVGAGI. V was trimmed by 6 bases and J by 7 bases, leaving 15 bases between them. The CDR3 has 14 residues. The CDR3 spells CASRGGTWGEKLFF. CDR3 sequence (DNA): TGTGCCAGCAGAGGGGGAACCTGGGGTGAAAAACTGTTTTTT.

The rearrangement joins TRBV11-3 to TRBJ1-6; D is unclear. The CDR3 totals 13 residues. Trimming stripped 4 bases from V and 9 bases from J, with 10 bases between. CDR1 is SGHNT and CDR2 is YENEEA in the germline V gene. CDR3 protein: CASSSIRISPLHF. Written as DNA, the CDR3 is TGTGCCAGCAGCTCAATAAGGATTTCACCCCTCCACTTT.

V and J are TRBV4-1 and TRBJ2-1, with 12 bases identical to TRBD2. The V segment lost 4 bases and the J segment 10 bases; nucleotides outside the gene matches: 5. CDR3 length: 14 amino acids. Germline CDR1 and CDR2: MGHRA and YSYEKL. The CDR3 DNA is TGCGCCAGCAGCCGGGTCGGGACTAGCGGGGAGCAGTTCTTC. The encoded protein is CASSRVGTSGEQFF.

This chain joins TRBV28 and TRBJ1-2; unclear D gene. The germline V and J ends were trimmed by 8 bases and 5 bases, with 15 bases remaining between them. Germline V gene lookup returns CDR1 MDHEN and CDR2 SYDVKM. The CDR3 length is 13 residues. CDR3 loop: CASRFHREYGYTF. The CDR3 nucleotides read TGTGCCAGCCGCTTTCACCGGGAGTATGGCTACACCTTC.

The chain links TRBV21-1 to TRBJ2-3; TRBD2 is the table's D call and was not checked against the DNA. TRBV21-1 has pseudogene status. The CDR3 loop spans 17 amino acids. CDR3 protein: CASSKGLAGEGTDTQYF. DNA for the CDR3: TGTGCCAGCAGCAAAGGACTAGCGGGAGAAGGAACAGATACGCAGTATTTT.